This T cell receptor beta chain was identified during a study of shared clonotypes between healthy human individuals. Overall study context: CD8 memory received one plate per donor, CD8 naive two, CD4 memory three and CD4 naive three. General study findings and limits: Sample collection involved blood only; tissue repertoires are likely different. Four donors shared approximately 5% of their naive CD4 clonotypes.

In regard to this clone: Its antigen remains unidentified.

Libraries were prepared by immunoSEQ multiplex PCR; TCRdb keeps only in-frame clonotypes and omits some of them. The sample lists about 980,000 clones; less than 85% were seen once. Germline V lookup: CDR1 SEHNR, CDR2 FQNEAQ (reference sequence). This CDR3 has 12 amino acids. Trimming removed 3 bases from V and 9 bases from J, with 9 bases in between. J is TRBJ1-5 and V is TRBV7-9; the D is unclear. This sequence was found in a young man in good health. Sequencing input: memory CD4+ T cells sorted from blood. Subset specified: CD45RA-negative fraction. CDR3 coding DNA: TGTGCCAGCAGCTTTGACGGTCCGCCCCAGCATTTT. As protein: CASSFDGPPQHF. The whole variable domain, filled in from reference TRBV7-9 and TRBJ1-5, reads DTGVSQNPRHKITKRGQNVTFRCDPISEHNRLYWYRQTLGQGPEFLTYFQNEAQLEKSRLLSDRFSAERPKGSFSTLEIQRTEQGDSAMYLCASSFDGPPQHFGDGTRLSIL.